The 18 T cell receptor beta chains below all came from one sample that was sequenced in a study of graft-versus-host responses after intestinal transplantation (dated by TCRdb to the early 2020s). Their antigen targets remain unknown. The sample's time point label, decoded: cells obtained before transplantation from donor or recipient. Library preparation used the immunoSEQ multiplex PCR assay. In its TCRdb copy, this immuneACCESS table keeps in-frame sequences only and misses some clones. Where compared with another copy, unresolved V genes explain less than half of these, and the others have no known cause. This sample holds 70,000 to 75,000 clones; around 90% were observed only once. The top ten clones comprise 2.5% of the sample. Sequencing was performed on unstimulated CD8+ T cells sorted from spleen or lymph node cells, taken before intestinal transplant. These receptors were taken from a human donor who received an intestinal transplant.

This clone was seen a handful of times. This chain's CDR3 is CATSRDRESYEQYF. CDR3 in DNA: TGTGCCACCAGCAGAGACAGGGAATCCTACGAGCAGTACTTC. The chain combines TRBV15 with TRBJ2-7; a possible D gene is TRBD1 (5 bases). The CDR3 is made up of 14 amino acids. V was cut by 0 bases and J by 1 base, with 7 bases left in between. Germline CDR1 LNHNV, CDR2 YYDKDF (reference sequence).

J is TRBJ2-5 and V is TRBV6-5; 7 bases are shared with TRBD2. The CDR3 spans 14 residues. Trimming cost V 6 bases and J 1 base; bases outside gene matches: 5. The V gene's germline CDR1 is MNHEY and CDR2 SVGAGI. The CDR3 is CASSGTTSQETQYF. The CDR3 DNA is TGTGCCAGCAGCGGGACTACCTCCCAAGAGACCCAGTACTTC.

This chain joins TRBV7-9 and TRBJ2-1; 12 nucleotides align to TRBD2. Germline-derived CDR1 and CDR2 are SEHNR and FQNEAQ (reference sequence). The length of the CDR3 is 14 residues. Trimming at V came to 10 bases and at J to 8 bases, leaving 9 bases not matched to a gene. The CDR3 protein is CATNRLAGVHEQFF. The CDR3 DNA sequence: TGTGCCACCAACAGACTAGCGGGAGTTCATGAGCAGTTCTTC.

The chain has TRBV7-2 and TRBJ1-6, with a tentative D call TRBD1 (6 bases). Germline lookup yields CDR1 SGHTA and CDR2 FQGNSA. V was cut by 0 bases and J by 6 bases, with 24 bases left in between. CDR3 length: 20 residues. The CDR3, as DNA: TGTGCCAGCAGCTTAGCCCCGGGGCAACAGGGTTGGGACGGTAATTCACCCCTCCACTTT. The encoded protein is CASSLAPGQQGWDGNSPLHF.

This clone was counted between two and nine times. This same CDR3 is encoded by further DNA sequences in the sample. The chain links TRBV7-9 to TRBJ2-7; 9 bases are a match to TRBD1. This CDR3 comprises 14 residues. Trimming took 4 bases from V and 2 from J; bases not matched to a gene: 3. Germline values: CDR1 SEHNR, CDR2 FQNEAQ (reference sequence). The CDR3 is CASSSGQGPYEQYF. CDR3 DNA sequence: TGTGCCAGCAGCTCGGGACAGGGACCCTACGAGCAGTACTTC. Supplemented by reference TRBV7-9 and TRBJ2-7, the full variable domain reads DTGVSQNPRHKITKRGQNVTFRCDPISEHNRLYWYRQTLGQGPEFLTYFQNEAQLEKSRLLSDRFSAERPKGSFSTLEIQRTEQGDSAMYLCASSSGQGPYEQYFGPGTRLTVT.

The chain combines TRBV5-1 with TRBJ1-1; tentatively, D is TRBD1 (5 bases). The CDR3 loop spans 15 amino acids. The ends were cut back, 1 base at V and 0 bases at J, with 10 bases in the middle. The germline V gene has CDR1 SGHRS and CDR2 YFSETQ. The CDR3 bases are TGCGCCAGCAGCTTGACGGGGGGGATGAACACTGAAGCTTTCTTT. Amino acids: CASSLTGGMNTEAFF. Complete variable domain (other parts from reference TRBV5-1 and TRBJ1-1): KAGVTQTPRYLIKTRGQQVTLSCSPISGHRSVSWYQQTPGQGLQFLFEYFSETQRNKGNFPGRFSGRQFSNSRSEMNVSTLELGDSALYLCASSLTGGMNTEAFFGQGTRLTVV.

The rearrangement joins TRBV4-2 to TRBJ2-7; the D gene is possibly TRBD2 (5 bases). V lost 0 bases to trimming and J lost 4 bases, with 10 bases between them. This CDR3 has 14 amino acids. In germline, CDR1 is LGHNA, CDR2 YNFKEQ. The CDR3 spells CASSQDTAEYEQYF. The CDR3 DNA sequence: TGTGCCAGCAGCCAAGATACAGCGGAGTACGAGCAGTACTTC.

As for this clone: Its ends do not fully match the called genes, so a read error is possible. J is TRBJ2-1 and V is TRBV27; D gene unclear. The CDR3 runs 10 residues. Germline values: CDR1 MNHEY, CDR2 SMNVEV (reference sequence). The CDR3 sequence: CASLLSERFF. CDR3 bases: TGTGCCAGCCTTCTCTCGGAGCGGTTCTTC.

The rearrangement links TRBV27 to TRBJ2-5, with TRBD2 identical over 12 bases. Matching the DNA end better, TRBJ2-7 makes the J call doubtful. Per the germline V gene, CDR1 is MNHEY and CDR2 is SMNVEV (reference sequence). The CDR3 has 14 residues. The CDR3 spells CASRRLAGEYEQYF. The CDR3 DNA sequence: TGTGCCAGCAGGAGACTAGCGGGAGAATACGAGCAGTACTTC.

This clone was found a few times. Other DNA sequences in the same sample also yield this CDR3. The chain links TRBV4-1 to TRBJ1-5; TRBD1 matches at 7 bases. J was trimmed by 4 bases and V by 0 bases; bases with no gene match: 6. CDR1 is MGHRA and CDR2 is YSYEKL in the germline V gene. The CDR3 loop spans 16 amino acids. CDR3 sequence reads: CASSQELGQINQPQHF. The CDR3 bases are TGCGCCAGCAGCCAAGAACTGGGACAGATAAATCAGCCCCAGCATTTT.

The chain links TRBV29-1 to TRBJ1-2; 8 bases line up with TRBD1. There are 17 residues in the CDR3. J was trimmed by 7 bases and V by 2 bases; bases with no gene match: 18. Germline assignment: CDR1 SQVTM and CDR2 ANQGSEA. The chain's CDR3 is CSVEPADREPTIGGYTF. The CDR3 DNA reads as TGCAGCGTTGAACCTGCGGACAGGGAGCCCACCATTGGTGGCTACACCTTC.

The gene calls are TRBV10-3 and TRBJ2-1; TRBD2 matches at 11 bases. V lost 0 bases, J lost 0 bases, and 7 bases stayed unmatched. The CDR3 is 19 amino acids. Germline CDR1 is ENHRY and CDR2 is SYGVKD. The CDR3: CAISESLLAGASSYNEQFF. For the CDR3, the DNA is TGTGCCATCAGTGAGTCGTTACTAGCGGGAGCCAGCTCCTACAATGAGCAGTTCTTC.

The J gene is TRBJ2-7, the V gene TRBV5-1; D perhaps matches TRBD1 (6 bases). The V gene's germline CDR1 is SGHRS and CDR2 YFSETQ. Deletions cut 4 bases from V and 4 bases from J, with 9 bases between. The CDR3 runs 12 residues. CDR3 DNA sequence: TGCGCCAGCAGCACCACAGGGTACGAGCAGTACTTC. Translated, it gives CASSTTGYEQYF.

V usage is TRBV6-5 and J usage is TRBJ1-1, with 7 bases aligning to TRBD1. V lost 6 bases to trimming and J lost 8 bases; unmatched junction nucleotides: 6. This CDR3 is 12 amino acids long. Germline assignment: CDR1 MNHEY and CDR2 SVGAGI. The DNA of the CDR3 is TGTGCCAGCAGCGAAGACAGGGACGAAGCTTTCTTT. It encodes CASSEDRDEAFF.

The CDR3 coding sequence is TGTGCCAGCAGTGACGGACAGGGTGCCACTGAAGCTTTCTTT. It yields the protein CASSDGQGATEAFF. The V call is TRBV6-1, the J call TRBJ1-1; 8 nucleotides agree with TRBD1. This CDR3 region has 14 residues. Germline CDR1 reads MNHNS; CDR2 reads SASEGT. With V trimmed by 3 bases and J by 4 bases, 4 bases remained unmatched.

V is TRBV2 and J is TRBJ1-2, with D possibly TRBD1 on 6 matching bases. The V gene lost 6 bases and the J gene lost 4 bases, with 27 bases spanning the gap. The CDR3 consists of 18 residues. CDR1 is SNHLY and CDR2 is FYNNEI in the germline V gene. The CDR3 DNA follows: TGTGCCAGCAGGGGTAGGATACGAGCCAGGGGCTCAGGCTATGGCTACACCTTC. This gives the protein CASRGRIRARGSGYGYTF.

The CDR3 region is CASVAGVGEKLFF. CDR3 bases: TGTGCCAGCGTAGCCGGGGTTGGCGAAAAACTGTTTTTT. The V call is TRBV28, the J call TRBJ1-4; D unclear. CDR1 is MDHEN, CDR2 SYDVKM, per germline. Between the trimmed V and J ends, which lost 8 bases and 8 bases, there was a span of 15 bases. The CDR3 totals 13 residues.

The chain links TRBV9 to TRBJ2-3; 10 bases agree with TRBD2. Per the germline V gene, CDR1 is SGDLS and CDR2 is YYNGEE. J was trimmed by 1 base and V by 4 bases; bases with no gene match: 6. The CDR3 contains 16 residues. The CDR3 is CASSLAGTSGTDTQYF. The CDR3 nucleotides read TGTGCCAGCAGCCTCGCCGGGACTAGCGGCACAGATACGCAGTATTTT.